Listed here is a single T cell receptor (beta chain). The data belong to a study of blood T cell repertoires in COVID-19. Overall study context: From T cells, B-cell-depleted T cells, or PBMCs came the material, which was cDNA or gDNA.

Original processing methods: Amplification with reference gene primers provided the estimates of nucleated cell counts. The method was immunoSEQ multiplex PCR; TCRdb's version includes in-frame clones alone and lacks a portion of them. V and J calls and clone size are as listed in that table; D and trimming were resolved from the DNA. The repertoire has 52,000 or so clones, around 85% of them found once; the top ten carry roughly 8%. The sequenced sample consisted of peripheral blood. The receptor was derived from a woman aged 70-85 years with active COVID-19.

The CDR3 spells CASSLGTGGNEQFF. CDR3 DNA sequence: TGTGCCAGCAGCTTAGGGACAGGGGGCAATGAGCAGTTCTTC. The chain links TRBV7-9 to TRBJ2-1; 10 nucleotides line up with TRBD1. Germline V lookup: CDR1 SEHNR, CDR2 FQNEAQ (reference sequence). The J segment lost 6 bases and the V segment lost 1 base, leaving 0 bases of the junction unmatched. CDR3 length: 14 amino acids.